Listed below are T cell receptor beta chains from one sample, sequenced in a study of T cells in Graves' hyperthyroidism and ophthalmopathy. MiXCR, applied by TCRdb to the multiplex PCR reads, yields one record per CDR3 protein. Of approximately 420,000 distinct CDR3 sequences in the sample, approximately 14% were seen once. Sample: blood. The receptors derive from a woman younger than 35 with Graves' hyperthyroidism. Each CDR3 is given with its conserved first and last residue. D genes are given only for firm matches. Size tells how often a clone was seen (once, few, many) or the class of an expanded clone, and some rows leave it out.

>.|14|.|TRBV19|TRBJ2-2
CASTEGANTGELFF
TGTGCCAGTACCGAGGGGGCGAACACCGGGGAGCTGTTTTTT
>.|13|.|TRBV10-3|TRBJ1-1
CATRDDLNTEAFF
TGTGCCACCCGCGATGATCTGAACACTGAAGCTTTCTTT
>few|13|.|TRBV10-3|TRBJ2-7
CAIGPTRFAEQYF
TGTGCCATCGGGCCGACGAGGTTCGCTGAGCAGTACTTC
>many|15|TRBD1|TRBV18|TRBJ1-3
CASSQDRDSGNTIYF
TGTGCCAGCTCACAAGACAGGGACTCTGGAAACACCATATATTTT
>few|15|.|TRBV6-1|TRBJ2-7
CASTIGSAPFHEQYF
TGTGCCAGCACCATAGGGAGCGCTCCTTTCCACGAGCAGTACTTC
>few|14|.|TRBV9|TRBJ1-6
CASSVEQHNSPLHF
TGTGCCAGCAGCGTAGAACAGCATAATTCACCCCTCCACTTT
>many|15|.|TRBV20-1|TRBJ2-3
CSARDRRAVFDTQYF
TGCAGTGCTAGAGATCGGAGGGCGGTCTTCGATACGCAGTATTTT
>many|15|TRBD2|TRBV6-1|TRBJ2-1
CASRPGLAGVNEQFF
TGTGCCAGCAGGCCTGGACTAGCGGGAGTCAATGAGCAGTTCTTC
>many|14|.|TRBV6-6|TRBJ2-1
CASSYTQLVDEQFF
TGTGCCAGCAGTTACACCCAACTAGTCGATGAGCAGTTCTTC
>few|17|.|TRBV18|TRBJ1-2
CASSPPGFRTSQDGYTF
TGTGCCAGCTCACCACCGGGGTTCCGCACCAGTCAGGATGGCTACACCTTC
>few|15|.|TRBV6-4|TRBJ2-1
CASSEVAQPYNEQFF
TGTGCCAGCAGTGAAGTAGCGCAACCTTACAATGAGCAGTTCTTC
>many|16|TRBD2|TRBV5-1|TRBJ2-1
CASSLITSGIYNEQFF
TGCGCCAGCAGCTTGATAACTAGCGGGATCTACAATGAGCAGTTCTTC
>many|14|.|TRBV6-6|TRBJ2-7
CASSYERNNYEQYF
TGTGCCAGCAGTTACGAGCGGAATAACTACGAGCAGTACTTC
>few|17|TRBD2|TRBV7-2|TRBJ2-2
CASSLDSGRARTGELFF
TGTGCCAGCAGCTTAGATAGCGGGAGGGCCCGGACCGGGGAGCTGTTTTTT
>.|14|.|TRBV11-2|TRBJ1-1
CASSLRAGYTEAFF
TGTGCCAGCAGCCTCAGGGCCGGGTACACTGAAGCTTTCTTT